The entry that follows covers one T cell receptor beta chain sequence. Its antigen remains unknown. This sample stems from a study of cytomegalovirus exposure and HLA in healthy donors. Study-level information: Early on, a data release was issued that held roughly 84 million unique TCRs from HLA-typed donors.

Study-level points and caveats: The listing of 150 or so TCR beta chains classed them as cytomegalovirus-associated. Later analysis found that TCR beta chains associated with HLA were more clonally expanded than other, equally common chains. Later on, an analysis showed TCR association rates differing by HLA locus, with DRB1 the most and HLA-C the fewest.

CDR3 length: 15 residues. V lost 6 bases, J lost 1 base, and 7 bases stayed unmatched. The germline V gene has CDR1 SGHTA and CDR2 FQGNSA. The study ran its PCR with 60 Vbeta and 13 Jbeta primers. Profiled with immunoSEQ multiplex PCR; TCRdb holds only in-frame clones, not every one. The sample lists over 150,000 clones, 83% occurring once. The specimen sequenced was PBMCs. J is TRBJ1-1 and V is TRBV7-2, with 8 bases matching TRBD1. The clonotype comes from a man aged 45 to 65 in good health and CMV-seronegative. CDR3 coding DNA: TGTGCCAGCAGATCCGGACAGGGACCGAACACTGAAGCTTTCTTT. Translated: CASRSGQGPNTEAFF.